This T cell receptor (beta chain) was sequenced in a study of Graves' ophthalmopathy and Graves' hyperthyroidism. From germline, CDR1 is SGHAT and CDR2 FQNNGV. This CDR3 is 14 amino acids long. V shed 7 bases and J shed 1 base, with 13 bases lying between them. Amplification from RNA transcripts yielded the TCR beta CDR3 regions. The first-round RT-PCR employed HTBI primers together with the Qiagen OneStep RT-PCR kit. A multiplex PCR was then performed as the second round. TCRdb redid the calling of the multiplex PCR reads with MiXCR, one entry per CDR3 protein. There are some 1.1 million distinct CDR3 sequences in the sample; roughly two fifths occur only once, and approximately 10% lies in the top ten. This clonotype was observed a handful of times.

Specimen: peripheral blood or thyroid tissue (not recorded which). The receptor was derived from an adult man with Graves' hyperthyroidism. The V and J genes are TRBV11-2 and TRBJ2-5; D possibly corresponds to TRBD1 (6 bases). The CDR3, as DNA: TGTGCCAGCAACACACAGGGTCTCCAAGAGACCCAGTACTTC. It yields the protein CASNTQGLQETQYF. Complete variable domain (other parts from reference TRBV11-2 and TRBJ2-5): EAGVAQSPRYKIIEKRQSVAFWCNPISGHATLYWYQQILGQGPKLLIQFQNNGVVDDSQLPKDRFSAERLKGVDSTLKIQPAKLEDSAVYLCASNTQGLQETQYFGPGTRLLVL.